This T cell receptor beta chain was retrieved from a study of blood T cell repertoires in COVID-19. Overall study: Both acute and convalescent COVID-19 samples were obtained from the United States, Italy and Spain.

In the original workflow: Amplifying reference gene primers gave estimates of nucleated cell counts. Libraries were prepared by immunoSEQ multiplex PCR; TCRdb keeps only in-frame clonotypes and omits some of them. Clone size and the V and J calls come from that table; the DNA yielded D and trimming. The sample holds about 100,000 clones; approximately 86% are singletons and the top ten take about 7%. Germline loops: CDR1 LNHDA, CDR2 SQIVND (reference sequence). The CDR3 covers 13 residues. The V gene end was trimmed by 8 bases and the J gene end by 6 bases; junction bases not matched to a gene: 9. This rearrangement joins TRBV19 to TRBJ2-7; 8 positions match TRBD2. Specimen: peripheral blood. The sequence derives from a man aged 55 to 69 with acute or convalescent COVID-19. CDR3 sequence: CASPKAGGPEQYF. The CDR3 DNA reads TGTGCCAGTCCTAAGGCGGGGGGCCCCGAGCAGTACTTC. Based on the CDR3 plus reference TRBV19 and TRBJ2-7, the full variable domain is DGGITQSPKYLFRKEGQNVTLSCEQNLNHDAMYWYRQDPGQGLRLIYYSQIVNDFQKGDIAEGYSVSREKKESFPLTVTSAQKNPTAFYLCASPKAGGPEQYFGPGTRLTVT.